This T cell receptor (beta chain) stems from a study of cytomegalovirus exposure and HLA in healthy donors. This clone has just a few counts. This CDR3 is 14 amino acids long. V was clipped by 0 bases and J by 4 bases, with 7 bases between them. From germline, CDR1 is SGHNT and CDR2 YENEEA. Both 60 Vbeta primers and 13 Jbeta primers went into the PCR. Using immunoSEQ multiplex PCR, the repertoire was profiled, and TCRdb retains in-frame clones only, with some absent. Of a few hundred thousand clones in the sample, 80% to 95% were seen once. Input material: PBMCs. The TCR originated in a girl aged 2-15 years in good health and CMV-seronegative. V usage is TRBV11-3 and J usage is TRBJ2-1, with D tentatively TRBD2 (5 bases). CDR3 nucleotides: TGTGCCAGCAGCTTAGAAACGGGATACAATGAGCAGTTCTTC. Protein product: CASSLETGYNEQFF. The full variable domain, in which reference TRBV11-3 and TRBJ2-1 provide the parts outside the CDR3, is EAGVVQSPRYKIIEKKQPVAFWCNPISGHNTLYWYLQNLGQGPELLIRYENEEAVDDSQLPKDRFSAERLKGVDSTLKIQPAELGDSAVYLCASSLETGYNEQFFGPGTRLTVL.